This T cell receptor (beta chain) was found in a study of naive and memory T cell subsets. Regarding the study as a whole: A clonotype means one alpha or beta sequence, not an alpha/beta pair. TCR counts from RNA may reflect activation-linked expression changes.

Two oligonucleotides, mixed equimolar, formed the beta constant-region primer covering TRBC1 and TRBC2. Ligated cDNA was amplified by four rounds of PCR with nested alpha and beta constant-region primers and SP2. In TCRdb, the UMI-ligation and nested PCR reads were re-called with MiXCR into one record per CDR3 protein. Here the sample spans some 15,000 distinct CDR3 sequences, roughly 8.4% being singletons. In its sample, this clonotype was seen a few times. Its antigen remains unknown. The CDR3 contains 13 residues. Trimming took 2 bases from V and 9 from J, leaving 14 bases between them. Germline V gives CDR1 SQVTM, CDR2 ANQGSEA.

The sequence came from a human donor in good health. Sequencing was done on a sample of central memory CD8+ T cells from blood. The chain employs TRBV29-1 and TRBJ2-1; no clear D. The CDR3 sequence: CSVENSGRREQFF. DNA for the CDR3: TGCAGCGTTGAAAATAGTGGCAGGCGTGAGCAGTTCTTC.